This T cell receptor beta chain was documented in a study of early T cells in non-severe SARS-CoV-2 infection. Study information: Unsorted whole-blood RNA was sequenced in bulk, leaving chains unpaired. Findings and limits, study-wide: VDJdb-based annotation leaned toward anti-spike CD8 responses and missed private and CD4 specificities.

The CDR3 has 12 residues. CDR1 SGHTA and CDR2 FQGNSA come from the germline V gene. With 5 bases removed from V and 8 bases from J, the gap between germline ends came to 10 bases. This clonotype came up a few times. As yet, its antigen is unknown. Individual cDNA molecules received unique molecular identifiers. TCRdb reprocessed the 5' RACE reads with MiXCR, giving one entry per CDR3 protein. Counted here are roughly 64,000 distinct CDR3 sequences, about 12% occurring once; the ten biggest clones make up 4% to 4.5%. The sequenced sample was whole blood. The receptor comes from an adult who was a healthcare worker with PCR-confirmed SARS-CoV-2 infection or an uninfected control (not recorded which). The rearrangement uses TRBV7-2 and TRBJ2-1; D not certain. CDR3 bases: TGTGCCAGCAGCCCGCGTCTGGATGAGCAGTTCTTC. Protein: CASSPRLDEQFF. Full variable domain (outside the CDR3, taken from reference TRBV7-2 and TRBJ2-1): GAGVSQSPSNKVTEKGKDVELRCDPISGHTALYWYRQSLGQGLEFLIYFQGNSAPDKSGLPSDRFSAERTGGSVSTLTIQRTQQEDSAVYLCASSPRLDEQFFGPGTRLTVL.